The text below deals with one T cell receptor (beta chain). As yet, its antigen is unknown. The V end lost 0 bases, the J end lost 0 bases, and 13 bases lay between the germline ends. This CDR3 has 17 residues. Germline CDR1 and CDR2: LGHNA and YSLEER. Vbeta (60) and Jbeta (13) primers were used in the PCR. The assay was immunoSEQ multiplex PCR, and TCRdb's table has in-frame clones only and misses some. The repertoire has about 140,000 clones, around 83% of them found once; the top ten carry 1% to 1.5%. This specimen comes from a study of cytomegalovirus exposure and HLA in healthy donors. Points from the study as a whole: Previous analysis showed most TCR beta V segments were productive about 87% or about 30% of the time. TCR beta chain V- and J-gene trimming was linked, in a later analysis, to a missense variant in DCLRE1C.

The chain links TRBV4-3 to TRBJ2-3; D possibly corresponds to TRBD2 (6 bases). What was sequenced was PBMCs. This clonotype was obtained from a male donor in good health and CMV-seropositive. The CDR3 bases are TGCGCCAGCAGCCAAGATCTGATTAGCGGTAGCACAGATACGCAGTATTTT. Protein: CASSQDLISGSTDTQYF.